The clone carrying this T cell receptor beta chain occurred once. The sample comes from a study of CD8 T cells in Susac syndrome. CD8+ and CD4+ T cells from blood underwent TCR beta sequencing. Negative isolation was used for CD8+ and CD4+ T cells and FACS enrichment for TEMRA cells. When the RNA was reverse transcribed, random hexamers were used with an input of roughly 0.5 to 1 ug. Across 54 Vbeta and 13 Jbeta, TCR beta CDR3 was amplified with immunoSEQ multiplex PCR. One entry per CDR3 protein, called by TCRdb with MiXCR from the immunoSEQ multiplex PCR reads. Here the sample spans some 120,000 distinct CDR3 sequences, about 95% being singletons. The TCR was taken from a human donor in good health. The sample comprised CD4+ T cells from PBMCs.

CDR3 in amino acids: CASSLERDLTQYF. The CDR3 DNA sequence: TGTGCCAGCAGCTTAGAGCGAGACCTTACCCAGTACTTC. J is TRBJ2-5 and V is TRBV7-2; D is unresolved. Trimming left V 1 base short and J 8 bases short, with 11 bases between. CDR1 is SGHTA, CDR2 FQGNSA, per germline. The CDR3 totals 13 residues.